The 29 T cell receptor beta chains reported below all come from one sample, sequenced in a study of cytomegalovirus exposure and HLA in healthy donors. This PCR relied on a set of 60 Vbeta primers and 13 Jbeta primers. Produced via immunoSEQ multiplex PCR; TCRdb's table is partial and in-frame only. The sample has about 120,000 clones; approximately 80% are singletons. The sample comprised PBMCs. Receptors were obtained from a female donor in good health and CMV-seronegative.

The J gene is TRBJ1-5, the V gene TRBV7-6; weak D call: TRBD1 (5 bases). The CDR3 contains 15 residues. Trimming removed 1 base at V and 0 bases at J, with 7 bases between. Germline CDR1 is SGHVS and CDR2 is FNYEAQ. The CDR3, as DNA: TGTGCCAGCAGCTTAGGAAGGGGTAGCAATCAGCCCCAGCATTTT. It specifies CASSLGRGSNQPQHF. The whole variable domain, filled in from reference TRBV7-6 and TRBJ1-5, reads GAGVSQSPRYKVTKRGQDVALRCDPISGHVSLYWYRQALGQGPEFLTYFNYEAQQDKSGLPNDRFSAERPEGSISTLTIQRTEQRDSAMYRCASSLGRGSNQPQHFGDGTRLSIL.

The chain carries TRBV2 and TRBJ1-5, with 9 bases aligning to TRBD1. Germline trimming cut 6 bases from V and 6 bases from J; bases unmatched to any gene: 6. Germline CDR1 SNHLY, CDR2 FYNNEI. This CDR3 spans 14 amino acids. The CDR3 nucleotides are TGTGCCAGCAGGGACAGGGGCGGTAGTCAGCCCCAGCATTTT. It translates to CASRDRGGSQPQHF. Full variable domain (rest looked up from reference TRBV2 and TRBJ1-5): EPEVTQTPSHQVTQMGQEVILRCVPISNHLYFYWYRQILGQKVEFLVSFYNNEISEKSEIFDDQFSVERPDGSNFTLKIRSTKLEDSAMYFCASRDRGGSQPQHFGDGTRLSIL.

The V call is TRBV9, the J call TRBJ2-7; D is perhaps TRBD2 (6 bases). This CDR3 has 15 amino acids. V lost 5 bases, J lost 5 bases, and 20 bases lay in between. Germline assignment: CDR1 SGDLS and CDR2 YYNGEE. The CDR3 reads CASSSSPGGAHEQYF. The CDR3 bases are TGTGCCAGCAGTTCCTCGCCGGGCGGGGCCCACGAGCAGTACTTC.

This chain uses TRBV4-3 with TRBJ2-1, with 9 bases aligning to TRBD1. The CDR3 length is 15 residues. Germline V gene lookup returns CDR1 LGHNA and CDR2 YSLEER. Germline trimming cut 4 bases from V and 6 bases from J; bases unmatched to any gene: 7. In DNA, the CDR3 is TGCGCCAGCAGCCGCCCGGGACAGGGAGGCAATGAGCAGTTCTTC. Translating gives CASSRPGQGGNEQFF.

The rearrangement joins TRBV7-2 to TRBJ2-5, with D perhaps TRBD1 (6 bases). CDR3 length: 15 residues. Germline lookup yields CDR1 SGHTA and CDR2 FQGNSA. With 4 bases removed from V and 5 bases from J, the gap between germline ends came to 17 bases. The CDR3 DNA follows: TGTGCCAGCAGCTCAGATACAGGGACCGCGGAGACCCAGTACTTC. Translating it yields CASSSDTGTAETQYF.

The chain combines TRBV5-1 with TRBJ2-3, with 13 bases identical to TRBD2. Looked up from germline, CDR1 is SGHRS and CDR2 is YFSETQ. The junction had 3 bases not matched to a gene; V was cut back by 4 bases and J by 1 base. The CDR3 sequence is 16 residues long. The CDR3 nucleotides read TGCGCCAGCAGCACCGGACTAGCGGGGGGCACAGATACGCAGTATTTT. Translating it yields CASSTGLAGGTDTQYF.

The rearrangement joins TRBV13 to TRBJ2-1, with 8 bases lining up with TRBD2. V shed 2 bases and J 9 bases; nucleotides not matched to a gene: 9. Germline CDR1 PRHDT, CDR2 FYEKMQ (reference sequence). The CDR3 totals 15 residues. The CDR3 DNA is TGTGCCAGCAGCTTACGGTCGGGGGGGCTAGTTGAGCAGTTCTTC. Its protein product is CASSLRSGGLVEQFF.

The chain is built from TRBV30 and TRBJ1-2, with 8 nucleotides matching TRBD1. V shed 1 base, J shed 7 bases, and the junction held 5 bases outside the gene matches. Germline values: CDR1 GTSNPN, CDR2 SVGIG (reference sequence). This CDR3 is built from 13 residues. The CDR3 sequence: CAWSGHRGGGYTF. The CDR3 nucleotides read TGTGCCTGGAGTGGCCACAGGGGGGGTGGCTACACCTTC.

As to this clone: The junction does not match germline at one end; this may be a read error. The genes are TRBV7-9 and TRBJ1-2, with TRBD1 matching 7 bases. Per germline, CDR1 SEHNR and CDR2 FQNEAQ (reference sequence). The length of the CDR3 is 14 residues. CDR3 residues: CSSSSDRVDYGYTF. The CDR3 nucleotides read TGTTCCAGCAGCTCCGACAGGGTTGACTATGGCTACACCTTC.

This chain links TRBV4-1 with TRBJ2-1; tentatively, D is TRBD2 (6 bases). The CDR3 sequence is 17 residues long. Germline V CDR1 and CDR2: MGHRA, YSYEKL. V lost 2 bases and J 9 bases, leaving 23 bases between the germline ends. CDR3 residues: CASSQSPRDWTWGEQFF. The CDR3 bases are TGCGCCAGCAGCCAATCCCCCCGGGACTGGACATGGGGTGAGCAGTTCTTC.

The genes are TRBV7-9 and TRBJ2-7; D may be TRBD1 (6 bases). V was pared by 0 bases and J by 7 bases, with 10 bases between. The germline V gene has CDR1 SEHNR and CDR2 FQNEAQ (reference sequence). The length of the CDR3 is 13 residues. The CDR3 nucleotides read TGTGCCAGCAGCTTAGCGGGGGCGCGTGAGCAGTACTTC. Its protein is CASSLAGAREQYF. The whole variable domain, filled in from reference TRBV7-9 and TRBJ2-7, reads DTGVSQNPRHKITKRGQNVTFRCDPISEHNRLYWYRQTLGQGPEFLTYFQNEAQLEKSRLLSDRFSAERPKGSFSTLEIQRTEQGDSAMYLCASSLAGAREQYFGPGTRLTVT.

The rearrangement joins TRBV27 to TRBJ1-1; TRBD1 matches at 8 bases. V trimming: 4 bases; J trimming: 3 bases; junction bases outside the gene matches: 10. In germline, CDR1 is MNHEY, CDR2 SMNVEV (reference sequence). CDR3 length: 16 residues. Here the CDR3 DNA reads TGTGCCAGCAGTTCTCCCGTACCAGGGGGCTACACTGAAGCTTTCTTT. This sequence encodes CASSSPVPGGYTEAFF.

This clone was counted once. Sequence at one end of the junction differs from germline and may be a read error. V gene TRBV5-4 combines with J gene TRBJ2-3, with a possible D match to TRBD1 (5 bases). CDR1 and CDR2 from the germline V gene are SGHNT and YYREEE (reference sequence). The CDR3 has 16 amino acids. The DNA of the CDR3 is TGTGCCAGCAGGTTGGGGATAGACAGTATCTCCGATACGCAGTATTTT. It codes for CASRLGIDSISDTQYF.

The J gene is TRBJ2-1, the V gene TRBV13, with 11 bases that match TRBD2. Germline assignment: CDR1 PRHDT and CDR2 FYEKMQ (reference sequence). This CDR3 is 15 amino acids long. Trimming at V came to 5 bases and at J to 10 bases, leaving 10 bases not matched to a gene. CDR3 nucleotides: TGTGCCAGCAGCCCGGGGGCTAGCGGGGGGAACGAGCAGTTCTTC. This encodes CASSPGASGGNEQFF.

The chain combines TRBV4-3 with TRBJ2-3; D unclear. The CDR3 is made up of 15 amino acids. V was shortened by 1 base and J by 0 bases, with 8 bases between the two germline ends. Looked up from germline, CDR1 is LGHNA and CDR2 is YSLEER. The CDR3 bases are TGCGCCAGCAGCCAAGGGGCGCAGAGCACAGATACGCAGTATTTT. Translated, it gives CASSQGAQSTDTQYF.

The genes are TRBV7-2 and TRBJ2-3; 7 bases match TRBD2. The CDR3 is 17 residues long. Germline-derived CDR1 and CDR2 are SGHTA and FQGNSA. V trimming: 1 base; J trimming: 7 bases; junction bases outside the gene matches: 14. The CDR3 loop reads CASSLVVLSGRVNTQYF. The CDR3 DNA is TGTGCCAGCAGCTTAGTAGTTCTTAGCGGGCGCGTTAATACGCAGTATTTT.

The rearrangement joins TRBV27 to TRBJ2-7; maybe TRBD2 (7 bases). The CDR3 covers 14 residues. The V gene's germline CDR1 is MNHEY and CDR2 SMNVEV (reference sequence). V was cut by 4 bases and J by 5 bases, with 15 bases left in between. This chain's CDR3 is CASSSWGGQDEQYF. As DNA, the CDR3 is TGTGCCAGCAGTTCTTGGGGGGGGCAGGACGAGCAGTACTTC.

V usage is TRBV6-1 and J usage is TRBJ2-7; D is possibly TRBD1 (6 bases). Deletions cut 3 bases from V and 9 bases from J, with 18 bases between. CDR1 is MNHNS, CDR2 SASEGT, per germline. CDR3 size: 14 residues. The CDR3 loop is CASSDLWGQIRQYF. The CDR3 DNA reads as TGTGCCAGCAGTGATTTGTGGGGGCAGATAAGGCAGTACTTC.

This chain uses TRBV29-1 with TRBJ1-2; TRBD1 matches at 10 bases. Germline trimming cut 2 bases from V and 2 bases from J; bases unmatched to any gene: 5. The germline CDR1 and CDR2 sequences are SQVTM and ANQGSEA. The CDR3 extends over 15 amino acids. The CDR3 loop is CSVEHPGQGNYGYTF. The CDR3 DNA follows: TGCAGCGTTGAACACCCGGGACAGGGGAACTATGGCTACACCTTC.

The chain employs TRBV29-1 and TRBJ2-1; D gene uncertain. Trimming removed 5 bases at V and 3 bases at J, with 8 bases between. Germline V gene lookup returns CDR1 SQVTM and CDR2 ANQGSEA. The CDR3 extends over 12 amino acids. CDR3 region: CSVRLNYNEQFF. CDR3 sequence (DNA): TGCAGCGTTCGTCTAAACTACAATGAGCAGTTCTTC.

The V and J genes are TRBV19 and TRBJ2-7, with TRBD1 matching over 10 bases. Germline lookup yields CDR1 LNHDA and CDR2 SQIVND (reference sequence). The CDR3 sequence is 15 residues long. After removal of 5 bases from V and 4 bases from J, the junction contained 8 bases not matched to a gene. This CDR3 is CASSRGTGDGYEQYF. DNA for the CDR3: TGTGCCAGTAGTCGCGGGACAGGGGATGGGTACGAGCAGTACTTC.

The V and J genes are TRBV29-1 and TRBJ1-6, with no clear D. V was cut by 6 bases and J by 7 bases, with 13 bases left in between. This CDR3 region has 13 residues. Germline CDR1 reads SQVTM; CDR2 reads ANQGSEA. The CDR3 DNA sequence: TGCAGCGTCCTTGCCGAGGGCAATTCACCCCTCCACTTT. Its translation is CSVLAEGNSPLHF. Complete variable domain (other parts from reference TRBV29-1 and TRBJ1-6): SAVISQKPSRDICQRGTSLTIQCQVDSQVTMMFWYRQQPGQSLTLIATANQGSEATYESGFVIDKFPISRPNLTFSTLTVSNMSPEDSSIYLCSVLAEGNSPLHFGNGTRLTVT.

The chain joins TRBV9 to TRBJ2-7, with D unresolved. CDR3 length equals 13 residues. Trimming cost V 0 bases and J 1 base, with 5 bases left between them. Germline V gene sequence: CDR1 SGDLS, CDR2 YYNGEE. CDR3 amino acids: CASSVDTSYEQYF. CDR3 coding DNA: TGTGCCAGCAGCGTAGACACATCCTACGAGCAGTACTTC.

The chain couples TRBV11-2 to TRBJ1-1; 10 bases line up with TRBD1. The CDR3 extends over 17 amino acids. Germline V lookup: CDR1 SGHAT, CDR2 FQNNGV. V lost 5 bases and J lost 5; bases outside the gene matches: 14. Here the CDR3 DNA reads TGTGCCAGCAGCCTCCGAGGACAGGGGGTCCTGGCGACTGAAGCTTTCTTT. It is translated as CASSLRGQGVLATEAFF.

The rearrangement links TRBV29-1 to TRBJ2-1; D possibly corresponds to TRBD1 (5 bases). Germline V gives CDR1 SQVTM, CDR2 ANQGSEA. Between the trimmed V and J ends, which lost 4 bases and 4 bases, there was a span of 20 bases. The CDR3 covers 16 residues. CDR3 DNA: TGCAGCGTTGCCGGACAATGGAAGTTGGGGTACAATGAGCAGTTCTTC. This translates into CSVAGQWKLGYNEQFF.

The J gene is TRBJ2-3, the V gene TRBV5-4; TRBD2 matches at 8 bases. With 3 bases clipped from V and 1 base from J, the junction kept 16 bases outside the gene matches. The CDR3 is 19 residues long. CDR1 and CDR2 (germline): SGHNT, YYREEE (reference sequence). CDR3 loop: CASSWDPGSGGGGTDTQYF. The CDR3 DNA follows: TGTGCCAGCAGCTGGGACCCGGGGAGCGGGGGTGGGGGCACAGATACGCAGTATTTT.

V and J are TRBV19 and TRBJ2-7, with TRBD2 as a possible D gene (5 bases). V shed 1 base and J shed 0 bases, with 10 bases lying between them. Germline loops: CDR1 LNHDA, CDR2 SQIVND (reference sequence). The CDR3 is 15 amino acids. CDR3 nucleotides: TGTGCCAGTAGTATAGGGGCGGGTGTCTCCTACGAGCAGTACTTC. It yields the protein CASSIGAGVSYEQYF.

This rearrangement joins TRBV27 to TRBJ1-2; weak D call: TRBD1 (5 bases). The V gene lost 5 bases and the J gene lost 6 bases, with 13 bases spanning the gap. This CDR3 comprises 13 residues. The V gene's germline CDR1 is MNHEY and CDR2 SMNVEV (reference sequence). CDR3 loop: CASSAGGVDGYTF. CDR3 sequence (DNA): TGTGCCAGCAGTGCCGGGGGGGTCGATGGCTACACCTTC.

V is TRBV6-1 and J is TRBJ2-1; 8 nucleotides align to TRBD2. This CDR3 contains 15 residues. The germline CDR1 and CDR2 sequences are MNHNS and SASEGT. The V segment lost 6 bases and the J segment 6 bases; nucleotides outside the gene matches: 10. CDR3: CASRLTGGSGNEQFF. The DNA of the CDR3 is TGTGCCAGCAGGTTAACGGGGGGGTCGGGCAATGAGCAGTTCTTC.